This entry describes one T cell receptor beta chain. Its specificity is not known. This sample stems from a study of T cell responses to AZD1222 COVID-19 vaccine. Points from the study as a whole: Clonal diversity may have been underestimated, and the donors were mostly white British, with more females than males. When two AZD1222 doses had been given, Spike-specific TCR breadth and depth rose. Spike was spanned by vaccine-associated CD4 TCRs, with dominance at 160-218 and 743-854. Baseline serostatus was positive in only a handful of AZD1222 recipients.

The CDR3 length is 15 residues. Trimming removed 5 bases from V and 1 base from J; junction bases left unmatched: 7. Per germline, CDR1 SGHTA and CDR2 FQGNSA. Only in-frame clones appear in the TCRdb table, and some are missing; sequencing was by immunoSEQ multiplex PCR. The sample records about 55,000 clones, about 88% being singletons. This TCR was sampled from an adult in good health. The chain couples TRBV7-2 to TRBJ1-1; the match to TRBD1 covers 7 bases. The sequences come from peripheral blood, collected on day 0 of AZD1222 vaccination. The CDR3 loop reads CASSTRQGKNTEAFF. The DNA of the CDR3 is TGTGCCAGCAGCACCCGACAGGGAAAGAACACTGAAGCTTTCTTT.